The 26 T cell receptor beta chains given below trace back to one sample, sequenced in a study of blood T cell repertoires in COVID-19. Sequenced by immunoSEQ multiplex PCR; TCRdb stores in-frame clones only, minus some. This table holds around 95,000 clones, roughly 79% found once. Sequencing used peripheral blood. The receptors were sampled from a man in his sixties or seventies with active or convalescent COVID-19.

The chain joins TRBV4-2 to TRBJ2-7; TRBD1 is a possible D gene (5 bases). The V gene's germline CDR1 is LGHNA and CDR2 YNFKEQ. The ends were cut back, 1 base at V and 1 base at J, with 23 bases in the middle. This CDR3 contains 19 residues. The CDR3, as DNA: TGTGCCAGCAGCCAAGGGAGAAGGGCAGGGAAGTCACCTTCCTACGAGCAGTACTTC. Its protein product is CASSQGRRAGKSPSYEQYF.

J is TRBJ2-7 and V is TRBV5-5, with 10 bases fitting TRBD2. Germline CDR1 reads SGHKS; CDR2 reads YYEKEE (reference sequence). This CDR3 has 14 residues. Trimming removed 4 bases from V and 4 bases from J; junction bases left unmatched: 5. The CDR3 protein is CASSLAGERYEQYF. The CDR3, as DNA: TGTGCCAGCAGCCTAGCGGGAGAACGTTACGAGCAGTACTTC.

The genes are TRBV11-2 and TRBJ2-7, with TRBD1 identical over 10 bases. V lost 5 bases and J lost 4; bases outside the gene matches: 14. Germline assignment: CDR1 SGHAT and CDR2 FQNNGV. The CDR3 is 17 amino acids. The CDR3 nucleotides read TGTGCCAGCAGCCCCCGACAGGGGGCCTTGTTAGGATACGAGCAGTACTTC. Protein product: CASSPRQGALLGYEQYF.

V usage is TRBV9 and J usage is TRBJ1-3; D is undetermined. V lost 0 bases and J lost 0, with 10 bases in between. The CDR3 extends over 16 amino acids. The V gene's germline CDR1 is SGDLS and CDR2 YYNGEE. DNA for the CDR3: TGTGCCAGCAGCGTAGCTGCAGGCATCTCTGGAAACACCATATATTTT. Residues: CASSVAAGISGNTIYF. Based on the CDR3 plus reference TRBV9 and TRBJ1-3, the full variable domain is DSGVTQTPKHLITATGQRVTLRCSPRSGDLSVYWYQQSLDQGLQFLIQYYNGEERAKGNILERFSAQQFPDLHSELNLSSLELGDSALYFCASSVAAGISGNTIYFGEGSWLTVV.

CDR3 loop: CATSGSGPQYF. The CDR3 DNA sequence: TGTGCCACCAGTGGAAGCGGACCGCAGTATTTT. The V gene is TRBV24-1, the J gene TRBJ2-3; weak D call: TRBD2 (5 bases). The CDR3 totals 11 residues. CDR1 and CDR2 (germline): KGHDR, SFDVKD. Deletions cut 5 bases from V and 10 bases from J, with 9 bases between.

V is TRBV28 and J is TRBJ2-5; 7 positions match TRBD1. The V gene's germline CDR1 is MDHEN and CDR2 SYDVKM. CDR3 length equals 15 residues. J lost 2 bases, V lost 6 bases, and 9 bases had no gene match. CDR3 sequence reads: CASSLGGLTQETQYF. The CDR3 region has the DNA TGTGCCAGCAGCTTAGGGGGCTTGACTCAAGAGACCCAGTACTTC.

This clone turned up a few times. The chain recombines TRBV7-6 with TRBJ1-3; TRBD1 is a possible D gene (6 bases). The germline CDR1 and CDR2 sequences are SGHVS and FNYEAQ. The CDR3 is made up of 17 amino acids. The germline V and J ends were trimmed by 5 bases and 1 base, with 18 bases remaining between them. The CDR3 DNA reads as TGTGCCAGCAGCCTTCTATTTCAGGGGTCTTCTGGAAACACCATATATTTT. This sequence encodes CASSLLFQGSSGNTIYF.

V is TRBV2 and J is TRBJ1-1; D is perhaps TRBD1 (5 bases). This CDR3 is built from 13 residues. Germline CDR1 is SNHLY and CDR2 is FYNNEI. The V gene lost 4 bases and the J gene lost 7 bases, with 13 bases spanning the gap. As DNA, the CDR3 is TGTGCCAGCAGTGCAGGGATTGAGGTTGAAGCTTTCTTT. This encodes CASSAGIEVEAFF. The variable domain in full, with the rest retrieved from reference TRBV2 and TRBJ1-1, is EPEVTQTPSHQVTQMGQEVILRCVPISNHLYFYWYRQILGQKVEFLVSFYNNEISEKSEIFDDQFSVERPDGSNFTLKIRSTKLEDSAMYFCASSAGIEVEAFFGQGTRLTVV.

The chain employs TRBV18 and TRBJ1-4, with TRBD1 matching over 7 bases. The V and J ends lost 3 bases and 0 bases, in that order; junction bases with no gene match: 4. There are 16 residues in the CDR3. Germline-derived CDR1 and CDR2 are KGHSH and LQKENI. CDR3 amino acids: CASSPRQGATNEKLFF. In DNA form, the CDR3 reads TGTGCCAGCTCACCCAGACAGGGTGCAACTAATGAAAAACTGTTTTTT. The full variable domain, in which reference TRBV18 and TRBJ1-4 provide the parts outside the CDR3, is NAGVMQNPRHLVRRRGQEARLRCSPMKGHSHVYWYRQLPEEGLKFMVYLQKENIIDESGMPKERFSAEFPKEGPSILRIQQVVRGDSAAYFCASSPRQGATNEKLFFGSGTQLSVL.

The rearrangement links TRBV7-2 to TRBJ1-1; D may be TRBD1 (5 bases). This CDR3 is built from 14 residues. CDR1 and CDR2 (germline): SGHTA, FQGNSA. The V and J ends lost 6 bases and 1 base respectively, with 12 bases between them. The CDR3 region has the DNA TGTGCCAGCAGTACTCACGGACAGAACACTGAAGCTTTCTTT. Amino acid sequence: CASSTHGQNTEAFF.

The chain couples TRBV19 to TRBJ1-1; TRBD1 matches 10 bases. In germline, CDR1 is LNHDA, CDR2 SQIVND (reference sequence). Trimming removed 3 bases from V and 1 base from J; junction bases left unmatched: 8. This CDR3 has 17 amino acids. The CDR3 loop is CASSIDRGRIWNTEAFF. CDR3 sequence (DNA): TGTGCCAGTAGTATTGACAGGGGGCGAATATGGAACACTGAAGCTTTCTTT.

This clone showed up just a few times. This chain joins TRBV9 and TRBJ1-4, with 7 bases that match TRBD1. Per the germline V gene, CDR1 is SGDLS and CDR2 is YYNGEE. The CDR3 consists of 15 residues. V was pared by 0 bases and J by 6 bases, with 5 bases of the junction left unmatched. Written as DNA, the CDR3 is TGTGCCAGCAGCGTAGGACAGGGAGTAGATGAAAAACTGTTTTTT. This gives the protein CASSVGQGVDEKLFF.

This rearrangement joins TRBV19 to TRBJ1-2; D is possibly TRBD1 (6 bases). In germline, CDR1 is LNHDA, CDR2 SQIVND (reference sequence). V shed 1 base and J shed 7 bases, with 16 bases lying between them. This CDR3 comprises 15 residues. Written as DNA, the CDR3 is TGTGCCAGTAGTATAGCACAGGGTCCGACCAGTGGCTACACCTTC. Translating gives CASSIAQGPTSGYTF.

This clone was picked up one time. This chain uses TRBV10-3 with TRBJ1-5; TRBD1 is a possible D gene (5 bases). The germline gives CDR1 ENHRY, CDR2 SYGVKD. Trimming removed 4 bases from V and 4 bases from J, with 14 bases in between. This CDR3 contains 15 residues. The chain's CDR3 is CAISGGREGNQPQHF. In DNA form, the CDR3 reads TGTGCCATCAGTGGGGGCAGGGAAGGGAATCAGCCCCAGCATTTT.

The chain couples TRBV10-3 to TRBJ1-6, with 8 bases matching TRBD1. Germline loops: CDR1 ENHRY, CDR2 SYGVKD. The V gene end was trimmed by 11 bases and the J gene end by 7 bases; junction bases not matched to a gene: 4. The CDR3 has 12 amino acids. The CDR3 DNA is TGTGCCGCTTGGACAGGGAATTCACCCCTCCACTTT. This sequence encodes CAAWTGNSPLHF.

The chain links TRBV28 to TRBJ2-5, with 10 bases lining up with TRBD1. The CDR3 covers 13 residues. V shed 8 bases and J 4 bases; nucleotides not matched to a gene: 4. Germline-derived CDR1 and CDR2 are MDHEN and SYDVKM. CDR3 in DNA: TGTGCCAGCCTGGGACAGGGGAGAGAGACCCAGTACTTC. It codes for CASLGQGRETQYF.

With regard to this clone: This may be a read error: a much more frequent sequence differs by one nucleotide. Other DNA sequences within the sample encode an identical CDR3. V and J are TRBV6-6 and TRBJ1-5; D unresolved. The germline V gene has CDR1 MNHNY and CDR2 SVGAGI (reference sequence). CDR3 length equals 13 residues. The DNA of the CDR3 is TGTGCCAGTAGTTTGAGCTTCAATCAGCCCCAGCATTTT. Its protein product is CASSLSFNQPQHF.

V is TRBV5-1 and J is TRBJ1-1, with 7 bases that match TRBD1. After removal of 1 base from V and 3 bases from J, the junction contained 12 bases not matched to a gene. In germline, CDR1 is SGHRS, CDR2 YFSETQ. The CDR3 loop spans 17 amino acids. The CDR3 reads CASSLSPSTGFHTEAFF. CDR3 in DNA: TGCGCCAGCAGCTTGTCCCCCTCGACAGGGTTTCACACTGAAGCTTTCTTT. Full variable domain (rest looked up from reference TRBV5-1 and TRBJ1-1): KAGVTQTPRYLIKTRGQQVTLSCSPISGHRSVSWYQQTPGQGLQFLFEYFSETQRNKGNFPGRFSGRQFSNSRSEMNVSTLELGDSALYLCASSLSPSTGFHTEAFFGQGTRLTVV.

This sequence joins TRBV29-1 and TRBJ2-7; TRBD1 agrees at 9 bases. Per the germline V gene, CDR1 is SQVTM and CDR2 is ANQGSEA. The trim removed 6 bases at V and 1 base at J, leaving 7 bases unmatched. The CDR3 runs 14 residues. Here the CDR3 reads CSVAGTGSSYEQYF. The CDR3 DNA follows: TGCAGCGTCGCCGGGACAGGGAGTTCCTACGAGCAGTACTTC.

The genes are TRBV27 and TRBJ1-5, with unresolved D. The CDR3 extends over 15 amino acids. CDR1 is MNHEY, CDR2 SMNVEV, per germline (reference sequence). V gave up 3 bases and J gave up 1 base, with 10 bases separating them. The CDR3 DNA sequence: TGTGCCAGCAGTTTCAGCGTGAACAGCAATCAGCCCCAGCATTTT. Translated, it gives CASSFSVNSNQPQHF.

The chain recombines TRBV5-4 with TRBJ2-1; 11 bases map to TRBD2. Trimming cost V 3 bases and J 8 bases; bases outside gene matches: 7. Germline V gene data show CDR1 as SGHNT and CDR2 as YYREEE (reference sequence). This CDR3 is 15 amino acids long. The CDR3 loop reads CASSSLAGGTDEQFF. The CDR3 nucleotides read TGTGCCAGCAGCTCTCTAGCGGGAGGCACCGATGAGCAGTTCTTC.

The chain has TRBV30 and TRBJ1-2; D may be TRBD1 (6 bases). Trimming stripped 0 bases from V and 9 bases from J, with 14 bases between. From germline, CDR1 is GTSNPN and CDR2 SVGIG (reference sequence). The CDR3 covers 13 residues. DNA for the CDR3: TGTGCCTGGAGTGTACGAGGGGGGGGTAGCTACACCTTC. Translating it yields CAWSVRGGGSYTF. The whole variable domain, filled in from reference TRBV30 and TRBJ1-2, reads SQTIHQWPATLVQPVGSPLSLECTVEGTSNPNLYWYRQAAGRGLQLLFYSVGIGQISSEVPQNLSASRPQDRQFILSSKKLLLSDSGFYLCAWSVRGGGSYTFGSGTRLTVV.

This chain uses TRBV5-1 with TRBJ2-1, with 11 bases that match TRBD2. This CDR3 has 15 amino acids. Per the germline V gene, CDR1 is SGHRS and CDR2 is YFSETQ. J gave up 7 bases and V 0 bases, and 3 bases lay outside the gene matches. The CDR3 is CASSLGGTSGNEQFF. The CDR3 DNA sequence: TGCGCCAGCAGCTTGGGCGGGACTAGCGGAAATGAGCAGTTCTTC.

J is TRBJ1-1 and V is TRBV28; 7 bases line up with TRBD1. This CDR3 comprises 13 residues. V dropped 5 bases and J dropped 10; count of bases not matched to a gene: 10. Germline-derived CDR1 and CDR2 are MDHEN and SYDVKM. The CDR3 sequence: CASSPPTGFRAFF. The DNA for the CDR3 is TGTGCCAGCAGTCCTCCGACAGGGTTTCGAGCTTTCTTT.

This clone was picked up one time. J is TRBJ2-5 and V is TRBV4-1; D may be TRBD2 (6 bases). V dropped 0 bases and J dropped 2 bases, with 10 bases sitting between them. Germline lookup yields CDR1 MGHRA and CDR2 YSYEKL. CDR3 length equals 15 residues. The CDR3 region is CASSQDPGVQETQYF. The CDR3 DNA reads as TGCGCCAGCAGCCAAGATCCGGGGGTACAAGAGACCCAGTACTTC.

The J gene is TRBJ2-6, the V gene TRBV4-3; perhaps TRBD2 as D (5 bases). Germline V CDR1 and CDR2: LGHNA, YSLEER. Trimming stripped 0 bases from V and 0 bases from J, with 15 bases between. The CDR3 has 19 amino acids. CDR3 nucleotides: TGCGCCAGCAGCCAAGAACGGTCGGGAAGAACCTCTGGGGCCAACGTCCTGACTTTC. Its protein is CASSQERSGRTSGANVLTF.